This paragraph reports one TCR beta chain. Its cognate antigen is unknown. This sample was taken from a study of T cells in Graves' hyperthyroidism and ophthalmopathy. Whole-study context: The initial diagnosis was the point when peripheral blood was collected, ahead of any treatment.

Trimming removed 4 bases at V and 6 bases at J, with 16 bases between. Germline V gene data show CDR1 as LGHDT and CDR2 as YNNKEL (reference sequence). CDR3 size: 14 residues. Study-wide findings and caveats: Blood held most thyroid clonotypes expanded above 0.001 frequency.

Orbital computed tomography and thyroid ultrasound, together with serum TRAb and thyroxine and clinical symptoms, were used for diagnoses. What was amplified from RNA transcripts were TCR beta CDR3 regions. The HTBI primer set served for first-round RT-PCR of the TCR CDR3. A single record per CDR3 protein comes from TCRdb applying MiXCR to the multiplex PCR reads. This sample carries hundreds of thousands of distinct CDR3 sequences, roughly 20% of them seen once, and the ten largest clones take 16%. The sample consisted of blood. V usage is TRBV3-1 and J usage is TRBJ2-7; either TRBD1 or TRBD2 may supply D (5 bases each). The sequence was obtained from a woman aged 45-59 years with Graves' hyperthyroidism that later progressed to Graves' ophthalmopathy. As DNA, the CDR3 is TGTGCCAGCAGCCCCGGGACGGTACTATCCGAGCAGTACTTC. Translating gives CASSPGTVLSEQYF.